These 12 T cell receptor beta chains share one sample of origin, sequenced in a study of T cell responses to AZD1222 COVID-19 vaccine. TCRdb keeps only in-frame clones here, not all; method: immunoSEQ multiplex PCR. The table records roughly 100,000 clones, around nine tenths of them present only once. Sequenced here: peripheral blood, sampled on day 0 of AZD1222 vaccination. The receptors stem from an adult in good health.

J is TRBJ2-7 and V is TRBV10-1; a weak D match, TRBD2 (6 bases). The CDR3 runs 13 residues. CDR1 is WNHNN and CDR2 is SYGVQD in the germline V gene (reference sequence). Trimming left V 4 bases short and J 9 bases short, with 16 bases between. CDR3 loop: CASSAVTGTGQYF. In DNA form, the CDR3 reads TGCGCCAGCAGTGCTGTTACTGGGACTGGGCAGTACTTC.

This clone was observed a single time. The V and J genes are TRBV7-8 and TRBJ1-4, with D tentatively TRBD1 (6 bases). Germline V lookup: CDR1 SGHVS, CDR2 FQNEAQ. Trimming took 5 bases from V and 3 from J, leaving 13 bases between them. This CDR3 spans 15 amino acids. The CDR3 DNA is TGTGCCAGCAGCCAAGGGGGGGTGCCTAATGAAAAACTGTTTTTT. Protein sequence: CASSQGGVPNEKLFF. The variable domain in full, completed from reference TRBV7-8 and TRBJ1-4, reads GAGVSQSPRYKVAKRGQDVALRCDPISGHVSLFWYQQALGQGPEFLTYFQNEAQLDKSGLPSDRFFAERPEGSVSTLKIQRTQQEDSAVYLCASSQGGVPNEKLFFGSGTQLSVL.

The CDR3 loop reads CAISESVDYNSPLHF. In DNA form, the CDR3 reads TGTGCCATCAGTGAATCGGTTGATTATAATTCACCCCTCCACTTT. The chain combines TRBV10-3 with TRBJ1-6; no clear D gene. Germline V gene sequence: CDR1 ENHRY, CDR2 SYGVKD. The CDR3 spans 15 residues. V was trimmed by 3 bases and J by 4 bases, leaving 10 bases between them.

The V call is TRBV4-1, the J call TRBJ2-7, with D uncertain. Germline CDR1 MGHRA, CDR2 YSYEKL. The V gene lost 3 bases and the J gene lost 6 bases, with 9 bases spanning the gap. CDR3 length: 12 residues. CDR3 loop: CASSQDPSEQYF. The CDR3 DNA sequence: TGCGCCAGCAGCCAGGACCCGAGCGAGCAGTACTTC.

This clone has just one count. J is TRBJ1-5 and V is TRBV6-6; 7 bases line up with TRBD1. This CDR3 has 16 residues. CDR1 is MNHNY, CDR2 SVGAGI, per germline (reference sequence). With 7 bases clipped from V and 4 bases from J, the junction kept 13 bases outside the gene matches. The CDR3 DNA reads as TGTGCCAGCACCCAAGGGGGCTGGGGGGGGAATCAGCCCCAGCATTTT. Protein: CASTQGGWGGNQPQHF.

As DNA, the CDR3 is TGTGCCAGCAGCTCTCAGGGGGTTCTCTACAATGAGCAGTTCTTC. Translating gives CASSSQGVLYNEQFF. The gene calls are TRBV28 and TRBJ2-1; the match to TRBD1 covers 7 bases. V was clipped by 6 bases and J by 3 bases; unmatched bases: 8. Germline loops: CDR1 MDHEN, CDR2 SYDVKM. This CDR3 spans 15 amino acids.

V usage is TRBV18 and J usage is TRBJ1-2, with D uncertain. V dropped 3 bases and J dropped 7 bases, with 21 bases sitting between them. Germline V gene data show CDR1 as KGHSH and CDR2 as LQKENI. The length of the CDR3 is 16 residues. The DNA of the CDR3 is TGTGCCAGCTCACCGTCTCAGACTGCGGCGATTAGTGGCTACACCTTC. Translated, it gives CASSPSQTAAISGYTF.

The J gene is TRBJ2-1, the V gene TRBV21-1; the D call in the table, TRBD2, was not verified against the DNA. TRBV21-1 is noted as a pseudogene. The CDR3 runs to 19 residues. The CDR3 reads CASSKAPGLAGVGYNEQFF. The CDR3 coding sequence is TGTGCCAGCAGCAAGGCACCGGGACTAGCGGGAGTTGGATACAATGAGCAGTTCTTC.

The chain is built from TRBV9 and TRBJ1-4; TRBD1 might be the D (5 bases). Per germline, CDR1 SGDLS and CDR2 YYNGEE. The CDR3 length is 16 residues. V dropped 4 bases and J dropped 5 bases, with 18 bases sitting between them. In DNA form, the CDR3 reads TGTGCCAGCAGCAAAGGAGGCAGGGTTCAAAATGAAAAACTGTTTTTT. It encodes CASSKGGRVQNEKLFF.

The V gene is TRBV7-2, the J gene TRBJ2-3; 7 bases align to TRBD1. From germline, CDR1 is SGHTA and CDR2 FQGNSA. This CDR3 has 12 amino acids. J lost 10 bases, V lost 5 bases, and 6 bases had no gene match. Here the CDR3 reads CASSPRQGPQYF. The CDR3 nucleotides are TGTGCCAGCAGCCCCCGACAGGGTCCGCAGTATTTT.

The gene calls are TRBV9 and TRBJ1-6; 9 nucleotides align to TRBD1. The CDR3 has 15 residues. CDR1 is SGDLS and CDR2 is YYNGEE in the germline V gene. The trim removed 0 bases at V and 9 bases at J, leaving 4 bases unmatched. CDR3: CASSVEGQGVSPLHF. In DNA form, the CDR3 reads TGTGCCAGCAGCGTAGAGGGACAGGGTGTTTCACCCCTCCACTTT.

The chain is built from TRBV6-5 and TRBJ1-2, with TRBD1 as a possible D gene (5 bases). The CDR3 extends over 14 amino acids. Trimming removed 7 bases from V and 7 bases from J, with 19 bases in between. CDR1 MNHEY and CDR2 SVGAGI come from the germline V gene. The DNA of the CDR3 is TGTGCCAGCACCTCCACCGGGACTATGTTTGGCTACACCTTC. It encodes CASTSTGTMFGYTF.